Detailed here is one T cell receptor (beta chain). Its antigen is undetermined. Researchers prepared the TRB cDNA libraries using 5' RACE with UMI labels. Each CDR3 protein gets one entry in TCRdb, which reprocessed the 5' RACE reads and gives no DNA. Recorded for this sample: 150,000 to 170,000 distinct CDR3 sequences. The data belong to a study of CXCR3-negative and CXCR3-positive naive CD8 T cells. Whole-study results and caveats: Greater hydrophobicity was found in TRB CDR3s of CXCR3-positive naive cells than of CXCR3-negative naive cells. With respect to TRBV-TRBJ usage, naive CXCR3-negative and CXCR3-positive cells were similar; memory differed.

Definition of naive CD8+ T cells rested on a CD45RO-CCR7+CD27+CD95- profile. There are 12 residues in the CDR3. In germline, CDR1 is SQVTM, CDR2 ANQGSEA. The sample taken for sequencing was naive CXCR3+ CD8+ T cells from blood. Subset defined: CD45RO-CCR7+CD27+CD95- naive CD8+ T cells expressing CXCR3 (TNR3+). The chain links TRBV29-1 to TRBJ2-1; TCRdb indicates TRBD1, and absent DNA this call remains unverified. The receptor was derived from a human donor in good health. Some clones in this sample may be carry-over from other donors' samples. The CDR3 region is CSVGRGNNEQFF.